There are many counts of the clone carrying this T cell receptor beta chain. Amplification of TCR beta CDR3 regions was performed using RNA transcripts as template. HTBI primers were used for first-round RT-PCR of the TCR CDR3. TCRdb called the multiplex PCR reads again in MiXCR, with one record for every CDR3 protein. The sample has fewer than 500,000 distinct CDR3 sequences; roughly 14% are singletons. The data are from a study of T cells in Graves' hyperthyroidism and ophthalmopathy. Germline values: CDR1 DFQATT, CDR2 SNEGSKA (reference sequence). The length of the CDR3 is 11 residues. Exclusion of a patient resulted from uncontrolled infection, other autoimmune disease, pregnancy or lactation.

This TCR was sampled from a woman between 25 and 40 years old with Graves' ophthalmopathy. The rearrangement joins TRBV20-1 to TRBJ1-1; D might be TRBD1 (6 bases). The material sequenced was blood. CDR3 loop: CRPQGNTEAFF. The CDR3 coding sequence is TGCAGACCACAGGGGAACACTGAAGCTTTCTTT.